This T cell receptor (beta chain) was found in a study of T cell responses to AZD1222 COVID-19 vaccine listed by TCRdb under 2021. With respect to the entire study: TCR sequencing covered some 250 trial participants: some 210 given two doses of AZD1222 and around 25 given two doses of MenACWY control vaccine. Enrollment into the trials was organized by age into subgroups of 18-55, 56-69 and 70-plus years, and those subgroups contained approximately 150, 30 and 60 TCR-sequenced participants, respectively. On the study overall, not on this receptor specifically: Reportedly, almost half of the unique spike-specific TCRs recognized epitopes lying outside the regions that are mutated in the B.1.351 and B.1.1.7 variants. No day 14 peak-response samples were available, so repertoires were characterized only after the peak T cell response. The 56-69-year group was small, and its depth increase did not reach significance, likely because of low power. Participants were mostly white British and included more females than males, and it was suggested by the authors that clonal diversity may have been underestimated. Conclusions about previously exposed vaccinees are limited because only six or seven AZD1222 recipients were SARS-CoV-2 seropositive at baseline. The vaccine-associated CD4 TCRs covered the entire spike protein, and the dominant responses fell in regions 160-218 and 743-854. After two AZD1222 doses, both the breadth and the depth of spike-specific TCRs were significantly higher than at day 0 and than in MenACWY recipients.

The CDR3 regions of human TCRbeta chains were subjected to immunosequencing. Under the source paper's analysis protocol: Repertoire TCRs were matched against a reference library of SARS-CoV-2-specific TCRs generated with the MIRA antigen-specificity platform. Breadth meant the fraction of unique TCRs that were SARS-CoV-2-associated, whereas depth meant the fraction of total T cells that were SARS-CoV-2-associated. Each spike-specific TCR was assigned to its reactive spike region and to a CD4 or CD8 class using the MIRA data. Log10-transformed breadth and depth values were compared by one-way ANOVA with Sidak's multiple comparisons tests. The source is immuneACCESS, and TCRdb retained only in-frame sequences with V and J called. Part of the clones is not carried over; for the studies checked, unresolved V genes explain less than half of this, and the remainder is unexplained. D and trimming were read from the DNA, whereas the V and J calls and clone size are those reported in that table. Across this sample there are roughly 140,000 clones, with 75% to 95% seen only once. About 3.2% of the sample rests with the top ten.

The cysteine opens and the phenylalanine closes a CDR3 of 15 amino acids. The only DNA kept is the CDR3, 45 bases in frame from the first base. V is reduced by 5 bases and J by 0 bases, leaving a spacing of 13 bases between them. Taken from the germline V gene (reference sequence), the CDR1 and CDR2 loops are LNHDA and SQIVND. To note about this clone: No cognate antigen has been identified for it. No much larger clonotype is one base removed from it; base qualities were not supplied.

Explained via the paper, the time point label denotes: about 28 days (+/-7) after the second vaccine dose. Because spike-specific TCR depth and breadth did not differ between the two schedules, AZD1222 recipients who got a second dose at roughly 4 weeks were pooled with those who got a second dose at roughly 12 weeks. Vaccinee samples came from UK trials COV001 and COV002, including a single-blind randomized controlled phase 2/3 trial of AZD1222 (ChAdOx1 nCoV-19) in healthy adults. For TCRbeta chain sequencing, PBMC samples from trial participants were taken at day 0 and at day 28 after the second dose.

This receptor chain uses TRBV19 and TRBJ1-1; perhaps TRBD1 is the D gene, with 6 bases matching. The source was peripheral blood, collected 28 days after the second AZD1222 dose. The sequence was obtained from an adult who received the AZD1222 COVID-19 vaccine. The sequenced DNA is TGTGCCAGTAGTCCGCTGGGGGCTATGAACACTGAAGCTTTCTTT. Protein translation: CASSPLGAMNTEAFF.